These 28 T cell receptor beta chains were all obtained from the same sample, sequenced in a study of cytomegalovirus exposure and HLA in healthy donors. PCR primers comprised 60 Vbeta and 13 Jbeta primers. Sequenced by immunoSEQ multiplex PCR; TCRdb stores in-frame clones only, minus some. Found here are 150,000 to 200,000 clones, about 80% of them singletons; the top ten hold about 2.3%. Sequenced input: PBMCs. All receptors derive from a woman aged 45-60 years in good health and CMV-seronegative.

V usage is TRBV7-9 and J usage is TRBJ2-1, with TRBD1 matching 7 bases. Per germline, CDR1 SEHNR and CDR2 FQNEAQ (reference sequence). Unmatched junction bases numbered 10, after V lost 3 bases and J lost 5 bases. This CDR3 is 16 amino acids long. For the CDR3, the DNA is TGTGCCAGCAGCTTCGGGGCCGGGACAGCTAACAATGAGCAGTTCTTC. It specifies CASSFGAGTANNEQFF.

V and J are TRBV9 and TRBJ2-7; 7 nucleotides align to TRBD2. V trimming: 4 bases; J trimming: 0 bases; junction bases outside the gene matches: 7. The CDR3 sequence is 15 residues long. Germline CDR1 and CDR2: SGDLS and YYNGEE. DNA for the CDR3: TGTGCCAGCAGCATCCAAGGCGGGGGCTCCTACGAGCAGTACTTC. It specifies CASSIQGGGSYEQYF. The entire variable domain, with the rest obtained from reference TRBV9 and TRBJ2-7, is as follows: DSGVTQTPKHLITATGQRVTLRCSPRSGDLSVYWYQQSLDQGLQFLIQYYNGEERAKGNILERFSAQQFPDLHSELNLSSLELGDSALYFCASSIQGGGSYEQYFGPGTRLTVT.

For this clone: An end of the junction does not agree with germline; a read error may underlie this. The same CDR3 is also encoded by other DNA sequences in this sample. This chain links TRBV7-2 with TRBJ1-6, with 9 nucleotides matching TRBD1. Germline V gene data show CDR1 as SGHTA and CDR2 as FQGNSA. The CDR3 runs to 18 residues. The CDR3 sequence is CASSLGTPGDRDNSPLHF. CDR3 DNA: TGTGCCAGCAGCTTAGGGACTCCAGGGGACAGGGACAATTCCCCCCTCCACTTT.

The genes are TRBV19 and TRBJ2-3; TRBD2 agrees at 9 bases. The ends lost 4 bases at V and 2 bases at J; junction bases unmatched: 7. CDR3 size: 16 residues. Germline loops: CDR1 LNHDA, CDR2 SQIVND (reference sequence). In DNA form, the CDR3 reads TGTGCCAGTAGTACACCTAGCGGGGCACCCACAGATACGCAGTATTTT. Translation gives CASSTPSGAPTDTQYF.

The chain recombines TRBV7-8 with TRBJ2-7; D possibly corresponds to TRBD2 (6 bases). Trimming pared 3 bases from V and 0 bases from J, leaving 9 bases between. The CDR3 covers 14 residues. Looked up from germline, CDR1 is SGHVS and CDR2 is FQNEAQ. The chain's CDR3 is CASSFGRGSYEQYF. The CDR3 nucleotides read TGTGCCAGCAGCTTCGGGCGGGGCTCCTACGAGCAGTACTTC.

This clone appeared a few times. V is TRBV4-3 and J is TRBJ2-3; D is unclear. The CDR3 extends over 15 amino acids. CDR1 is LGHNA, CDR2 YSLEER, per germline. V was shortened by 0 bases and J by 6 bases, with 13 bases between the two germline ends. CDR3 bases: TGCGCCAGCAGCCAAGATAGATTAGCCGCCGATACGCAGTATTTT. This gives the protein CASSQDRLAADTQYF.

The DNA of the CDR3 is TGTGCCAGCAGTTCAGGGGGCGCCGGTGGCTACACCTTC. Translating it yields CASSSGGAGGYTF. This chain links TRBV28 with TRBJ1-2; 8 bases match TRBD1. Trimming at V came to 4 bases and at J to 7 bases, leaving 5 bases not matched to a gene. This CDR3 comprises 13 residues. Germline V gives CDR1 MDHEN, CDR2 SYDVKM.

The rearrangement links TRBV18 to TRBJ1-1; D is unresolved. This CDR3 has 15 amino acids. Trimming pared 0 bases from V and 2 bases from J, leaving 10 bases between. Per the germline V gene, CDR1 is KGHSH and CDR2 is LQKENI. CDR3: CASSPPWPGNTEAFF. The CDR3 DNA reads TGTGCCAGCTCACCACCGTGGCCAGGAAACACTGAAGCTTTCTTT.

V is TRBV19 and J is TRBJ2-1; the D is unclear. CDR1 and CDR2 (germline): LNHDA, SQIVND (reference sequence). The CDR3 length is 13 residues. V gave up 4 bases and J gave up 3 bases, with 7 bases separating them. The CDR3 region is CASSRLDYNEQFF. CDR3 bases: TGTGCCAGTAGTAGGCTAGACTACAATGAGCAGTTCTTC.

V is TRBV28 and J is TRBJ2-5; 9 bases are shared with TRBD2. This CDR3 comprises 13 residues. Germline CDR1 is MDHEN and CDR2 is SYDVKM. Trimming cost V 8 bases and J 5 bases; bases outside gene matches: 6. The DNA for the CDR3 is TGTGCCAGCCGGGCTAGCGGGACGGAGACCCAGTACTTC. Protein sequence: CASRASGTETQYF.

This clone was counted only a few times. The V gene is TRBV9, the J gene TRBJ1-5; TRBD1 is a possible D gene (6 bases). Germline CDR1 and CDR2: SGDLS and YYNGEE. The CDR3 runs to 15 residues. V shed 4 bases and J shed 0 bases, with 11 bases lying between them. CDR3 sequence reads: CASSPTGSSNQPQHF. DNA for the CDR3: TGTGCCAGCAGCCCTACAGGGTCTAGCAATCAGCCCCAGCATTTT.

The rearrangement uses TRBV4-2 and TRBJ1-6, with D perhaps matching TRBD1 (5 bases). Germline V gives CDR1 LGHNA, CDR2 YNFKEQ. V lost 1 base, J lost 6 bases, and 25 bases lay in between. This CDR3 contains 20 residues. CDR3 protein: CASSQGGTGGGVSGNSPLHF. CDR3 coding DNA: TGTGCCAGCAGCCAAGGGGGGACGGGGGGTGGGGTATCGGGTAATTCACCCCTCCACTTT.

The chain is built from TRBV5-6 and TRBJ2-1; 7 bases agree with TRBD1. From germline, CDR1 is SGHDT and CDR2 YYEEEE. This CDR3 has 15 amino acids. The J segment lost 7 bases and the V segment lost 3 bases, leaving 10 bases of the junction unmatched. CDR3 sequence (DNA): TGTGCCAGCAGCTACCTAGGACAGGTTCGGAATGAGCAGTTCTTC. Translated: CASSYLGQVRNEQFF.

The count of this clone is one. As DNA, the CDR3 is TGTGCCAGCAATAGGAGGCAGGGGGACCACACAGATACGCAGTATTTT. This gives the protein CASNRRQGDHTDTQYF. The V call is TRBV2, the J call TRBJ2-3; 7 bases match TRBD1. Unmatched junction bases numbered 12, after V lost 7 bases and J lost 2 bases. Germline assignment: CDR1 SNHLY and CDR2 FYNNEI. CDR3 size: 16 residues. Filled out from reference TRBV2 and TRBJ2-3, the complete variable domain reads EPEVTQTPSHQVTQMGQEVILRCVPISNHLYFYWYRQILGQKVEFLVSFYNNEISEKSEIFDDQFSVERPDGSNFTLKIRSTKLEDSAMYFCASNRRQGDHTDTQYFGPGTRLTVL.

This clone was counted only a few times. The chain employs TRBV27 and TRBJ2-7; the match to TRBD2 covers 8 bases. Losses at the gene ends were 4 bases for V and 4 bases for J; bases not matched to a gene: 12. The CDR3 covers 16 residues. The germline V gene encodes CDR1 MNHEY and CDR2 SMNVEV (reference sequence). This CDR3 reads CASSSRRREGRYEQYF. The CDR3, as DNA: TGTGCCAGCAGTTCCCGGCGACGGGAGGGGAGGTACGAGCAGTACTTC.

The chain carries TRBV5-5 and TRBJ2-7; TRBD1 matches at 9 bases. The CDR3 totals 16 residues. The trim removed 6 bases at V and 6 bases at J, leaving 16 bases unmatched. CDR1 is SGHKS, CDR2 YYEKEE, per germline (reference sequence). The CDR3 nucleotides read TGTGCCAGCACCTTAACTCCGAACAGGGGGCGAGGCGAGCAGTACTTC. Amino acid sequence: CASTLTPNRGRGEQYF.

The chain couples TRBV6-5 to TRBJ2-7, with TRBD1 as a possible D gene (5 bases). This CDR3 contains 11 residues. The germline V gene encodes CDR1 MNHEY and CDR2 SVGAGI. V shed 11 bases and J shed 1 base, with 9 bases lying between them. Here the CDR3 DNA reads TGTGCCTGTGGGGCGTCCTACGAGCAGTACTTC. Amino acids: CACGASYEQYF.

This clone was detected once. The DNA for the CDR3 is TGTGCCAGCAGTGAAGCCCGGCTAGCGGACCCCGACTACGAGCAGTACTTC. Protein product: CASSEARLADPDYEQYF. The chain recombines TRBV2 with TRBJ2-7, with 7 bases lining up with TRBD2. Germline assignment: CDR1 SNHLY and CDR2 FYNNEI. V dropped 0 bases and J dropped 3; count of bases not matched to a gene: 11. This CDR3 comprises 17 residues.

Only a few counts were recorded for this clone. This chain connects TRBV6-6 to TRBJ2-7; D is unclear. The germline V gene encodes CDR1 MNHNY and CDR2 SVGAGI (reference sequence). Trimming stripped 2 bases from V and 1 base from J, with 9 bases between. The CDR3 covers 14 residues. The CDR3 loop is CASSYSQRSYEQYF. CDR3 sequence (DNA): TGTGCCAGCAGTTACAGCCAGCGATCCTACGAGCAGTACTTC.

The V call is TRBV19, the J call TRBJ2-2; maybe TRBD1 (5 bases). With 3 bases removed from V and 3 bases from J, the gap between germline ends came to 11 bases. This CDR3 contains 15 residues. The germline CDR1 and CDR2 sequences are LNHDA and SQIVND (reference sequence). CDR3 in DNA: TGTGCCAGTAGTATCCAGGGATCGGACACCGGGGAGCTGTTTTTT. It yields the protein CASSIQGSDTGELFF.

This clone showed up just a few times. The rearrangement links TRBV19 to TRBJ2-7; D gene uncertain. Germline lookup yields CDR1 LNHDA and CDR2 SQIVND (reference sequence). The CDR3 spans 11 residues. V lost 5 bases, J lost 6 bases, and 8 bases lay in between. The CDR3 coding sequence is TGTGCCAGTAGTGGCGCGGCCGAGCAGTACTTC. It encodes CASSGAAEQYF.

The chain employs TRBV10-2 and TRBJ2-5; 8 bases agree with TRBD1. V lost 5 bases and J lost 2; bases outside the gene matches: 7. This CDR3 spans 15 amino acids. The germline CDR1 and CDR2 sequences are WSHSY and SAAADI. The CDR3 DNA follows: TGCGCCAGCAGTCCCCAGGGGACAGGTCAAGAGACCCAGTACTTC. Translating it yields CASSPQGTGQETQYF.

Written as DNA, the CDR3 is TGTGCCAGCAGCTTAGTACAGGGGGCTATTGGCACTGAAGCTTTCTTT. Encoded protein: CASSLVQGAIGTEAFF. The chain recombines TRBV7-2 with TRBJ1-1, with 9 bases matching TRBD1. Germline loops: CDR1 SGHTA, CDR2 FQGNSA. Trimming took 1 base from V and 4 from J; bases not matched to a gene: 7. This CDR3 has 16 residues.

The gene calls are TRBV18 and TRBJ2-5, with D uncertain. V lost 4 bases and J lost 1, with 7 bases in between. Germline V gives CDR1 KGHSH, CDR2 LQKENI. This CDR3 has 13 residues. In DNA, the CDR3 is TGTGCCAGCTCACTTGTCCTCCAAGAGACCCAGTACTTC. It is translated as CASSLVLQETQYF.

The V call is TRBV5-1, the J call TRBJ1-1; 9 bases agree with TRBD1. The CDR3 runs 15 residues. V lost 4 bases and J lost 6; bases outside the gene matches: 10. Looked up from germline, CDR1 is SGHRS and CDR2 is YFSETQ. CDR3 coding DNA: TGCGCCAGCAGCCAGGGACAGGGAGCGTTCGCTGAAGCTTTCTTT. Its translation: CASSQGQGAFAEAFF.

This CDR3 reads CASSIQDNQPQHF. The CDR3, as DNA: TGTGCCAGCAGCATACAGGACAATCAGCCCCAGCATTTT. The chain couples TRBV7-6 to TRBJ1-5; tentatively, D is TRBD1 (5 bases). The CDR3 spans 13 residues. V was trimmed by 5 bases and J by 3 bases, leaving 8 bases between them. Germline V gene sequence: CDR1 SGHVS, CDR2 FNYEAQ.

As for this clone: Other DNA variants within this sample encode the same CDR3. The chain recombines TRBV6-1 with TRBJ2-7, with 8 bases lining up with TRBD2. The CDR3 sequence is 14 residues long. CDR1 and CDR2 (germline): MNHNS, SASEGT. With 7 bases clipped from V and 2 bases from J, the junction kept 7 bases outside the gene matches. The DNA for the CDR3 is TGTGCCAGCACCCCTAGCGGGCCAGCCTACGAGCAGTACTTC. It codes for CASTPSGPAYEQYF.

V gene TRBV19 combines with J gene TRBJ1-4, with D maybe TRBD1 (5 bases). Germline V gene sequence: CDR1 LNHDA, CDR2 SQIVND (reference sequence). The CDR3 contains 18 residues. V gave up 0 bases and J gave up 0 bases, with 14 bases separating them. CDR3 in DNA: TGTGCCAGTAGTATAGATCCCGACGGGACTGCAACTAATGAAAAACTGTTTTTT. Its translation is CASSIDPDGTATNEKLFF.